The source of this TCR beta chain is a study of Graves' ophthalmopathy and Graves' hyperthyroidism. Researchers took RNA transcripts and amplified TCR beta CDR3 regions from them. Second-round multiplex PCR came after a first-round RT-PCR that employed HTBI primers. TCRdb processed the multiplex PCR reads anew with MiXCR; each CDR3 protein has one entry. Of hundreds of thousands of distinct CDR3 sequences listed, 22% are singletons. At least ten counts were recorded for this clonotype. The V end lost 1 base, the J end lost 13 bases, and 13 bases lay between the germline ends. The germline V gene has CDR1 SQVTM and CDR2 ANQGSEA. This CDR3 contains 11 residues.

The chain employs TRBV29-1 and TRBJ1-2; possibly TRBD1 for D (5 bases). This TCR derives from a woman aged 18-35 years with stable Graves' hyperthyroidism. Some clones in this sample may be carry-over from other donors' samples. Sequencing input: peripheral blood. The CDR3 is CSVEVANRPTF. The CDR3 DNA sequence: TGCAGCGTTGAAGTCGCGAACAGGCCCACCTTC.